Below, one T cell receptor (beta chain) is given with its context. Its antigen is as yet unknown. This PCR relied on a set of 60 Vbeta primers and 13 Jbeta primers. The authors' processing: There were about 80 million unique TCR beta chains by a later count, and approximately 11 million of them were shared. The assay was immunoSEQ multiplex PCR, and TCRdb's table has in-frame clones only and misses some. The DNA was the basis for D and trimming; V, J and clone size are from that table. The sample totals 150,000 to 200,000 clones; its top ten clones hold approximately 6.5%. The CDR3 runs 14 residues. With 1 base removed from V and 3 bases from J, the gap between germline ends came to 6 bases. The germline CDR1 and CDR2 sequences are SEHNR and FQNEAQ (reference sequence). The data belong to a study of cytomegalovirus exposure and HLA in healthy donors. Study-wide findings and caveats: HLA alleles showed associations with around 15,000 TCR beta sequences in a later analysis, at a 0.05 false discovery rate. A later analysis appeared to link common viral pathogens to several of the most significant clusters.

The receptor was isolated from a man younger than 45 in good health and CMV-seronegative. The genes are TRBV7-9 and TRBJ2-2; no clear D gene. Material for sequencing was PBMCs. The CDR3 protein is CASSLDRDTGELFF. DNA for the CDR3: TGTGCCAGCAGCTTAGATCGAGACACCGGGGAGCTGTTTTTT.